This passage covers 32 T cell receptor beta chains from one sample sequenced in a study of control samples from healthy donors and cancer patients. TCRdb's copy holds only in-frame clones and misses some; the assay was immunoSEQ multiplex PCR. The table lists fewer than 85,000 clones, about nine tenths of them singletons. The sequenced sample was blood. These receptors were obtained from a man aged 25-45 years in good health.

The chain combines TRBV28 with TRBJ1-5; the D gene is possibly TRBD1 (6 bases). Germline CDR1 reads MDHEN; CDR2 reads SYDVKM. Trimming stripped 8 bases from V and 3 bases from J, with 11 bases between. There are 13 residues in the CDR3. The CDR3 DNA follows: TGTGCCAGCGGGGGGGGCTCCAATCAGCCCCAGCATTTT. Its protein is CASGGGSNQPQHF.

This chain uses TRBV18 with TRBJ1-1, with 8 positions matching TRBD1. The germline gives CDR1 KGHSH, CDR2 LQKENI. This CDR3 spans 13 amino acids. The V segment lost 8 bases and the J segment 3 bases; nucleotides outside the gene matches: 5. The chain's CDR3 is CASRQGADTEAFF. DNA of the CDR3: TGTGCCAGCCGGCAGGGGGCTGACACTGAAGCTTTCTTT.

This rearrangement joins TRBV6-1 to TRBJ2-1; D is uncertain. The CDR3 is 11 residues long. V lost 3 bases and J lost 7, with 4 bases in between. The germline V gene has CDR1 MNHNS and CDR2 SASEGT. The CDR3 nucleotides read TGTGCCAGCAGTGAGGCGAATGAGCAGTTCTTC. Translated, it gives CASSEANEQFF.

This rearrangement joins TRBV6-5 to TRBJ2-7; D call uncertain. The ends were cut back, 6 bases at V and 0 bases at J, with 9 bases in the middle. The CDR3 has 13 amino acids. CDR1 MNHEY and CDR2 SVGAGI come from the germline V gene. CDR3: CASRYRSSYEQYF. The CDR3, as DNA: TGTGCCAGCAGGTATAGAAGCTCCTACGAGCAGTACTTC.

The V and J genes are TRBV19 and TRBJ2-1; possibly TRBD2 for D (5 bases). CDR1 is LNHDA and CDR2 is SQIVND in the germline V gene (reference sequence). CDR3 length: 16 amino acids. V shed 5 bases and J shed 0 bases, with 14 bases lying between them. Written as DNA, the CDR3 is TGTGCCAGTAGTCTCTCGGGGATATACTCCTACAATGAGCAGTTCTTC. It yields the protein CASSLSGIYSYNEQFF.

This chain connects TRBV10-1 to TRBJ2-1, with D uncertain. CDR3 length equals 17 residues. The germline V gene has CDR1 WNHNN and CDR2 SYGVQD (reference sequence). V dropped 8 bases and J dropped 0 bases, with 20 bases sitting between them. This chain's CDR3 is CASHAKSVYRSYNEQFF. CDR3 nucleotide sequence: TGCGCCAGCCATGCAAAATCCGTGTACCGCTCCTACAATGAGCAGTTCTTC.

This chain joins TRBV1 and TRBJ2-1. TRBV1 is reported as a pseudogene. The CDR3 is made up of 19 amino acids. CDR3 bases: TGCACCAGCAGCCAAGATCTCCCCTCAACAGGGAGGATGAGCAATGAGCAGTTCTTC. Translating it yields CTSSQDLPSTGRMSNEQFF.

The J gene is TRBJ2-5, the V gene TRBV6-2 or TRBV6-3; D is unresolved. The V end lost 6 bases, the J end lost 5 bases, and 19 bases lay between the germline ends. The CDR3 is 15 residues long. The germline V gene encodes CDR1 MNHEY and CDR2 SVGEGT. As DNA, the CDR3 is TGTGCCAGCAGCCTTCTGAGAAACAGCAGGGAGACCCAGTACTTC. Translation: CASSLLRNSRETQYF.

The chain combines TRBV18 with TRBJ2-7, with D hard to call. In germline, CDR1 is KGHSH, CDR2 LQKENI. V lost 6 bases, J lost 5 bases, and 17 bases lay in between. The CDR3 has 14 amino acids. The CDR3 sequence is CASSRLDYTHEQYF. The CDR3 nucleotides are TGTGCCAGCTCCCGGTTGGATTATACTCACGAGCAGTACTTC.

V is TRBV29-1 and J is TRBJ2-7; D might be TRBD1 or TRBD2, each matching 6 bases. The germline V gene encodes CDR1 SQVTM and CDR2 ANQGSEA. Trimming took 2 bases from V and 4 from J, leaving 15 bases between them. This CDR3 contains 14 residues. The CDR3 nucleotides read TGCAGCGTTGAAATGTCCGGGGGCGGGTACGAGCAGTACTTC. As protein: CSVEMSGGGYEQYF.

The rearrangement uses TRBV9 and TRBJ2-7; D may be TRBD2 (5 bases). V shed 0 bases and J shed 6 bases, with 28 bases lying between them. Germline CDR1 is SGDLS and CDR2 is YYNGEE. The length of the CDR3 is 19 residues. The DNA for the CDR3 is TGTGCCAGCAGCGTAGGGATTGGGGTGGGAAATTGGTATGAGGGCGAGCAGTACTTC. Encoded protein: CASSVGIGVGNWYEGEQYF.

The chain recombines TRBV9 with TRBJ1-1; 8 bases align to TRBD1. CDR1 and CDR2 (germline): SGDLS, YYNGEE. J gave up 5 bases and V 0 bases, and 6 bases lay outside the gene matches. The CDR3 totals 15 residues. CDR3 nucleotides: TGTGCCAGCAGCGTAGCTGGGGACAGGATTACTGAAGCTTTCTTT. Protein sequence: CASSVAGDRITEAFF.

By share of the sample, this clone is medium-sized. The V call is TRBV5-6, the J call TRBJ2-7; D may be TRBD1 (6 bases). Germline V gives CDR1 SGHDT, CDR2 YYEEEE. This CDR3 has 14 residues. The ends were cut back, 0 bases at V and 6 bases at J, with 13 bases in the middle. The CDR3 sequence is CASSLGAGAAEQYF. In DNA, the CDR3 is TGTGCCAGCAGCTTGGGGGCAGGGGCCGCCGAGCAGTACTTC.

This clone occurred once. This chain joins TRBV29-1 and TRBJ2-7; D might be TRBD1 (6 bases). The CDR3 contains 16 residues. CDR1 and CDR2 from the germline V gene are SQVTM and ANQGSEA. V lost 4 bases and J lost 2, with 21 bases in between. As DNA, the CDR3 is TGCAGCGTTGGAGAAGGGCTTGCAGGGGTCCCCTACGAGCAGTACTTC. Its protein product is CSVGEGLAGVPYEQYF.

This clone was detected a few times. The chain has TRBV30 and TRBJ2-3, with unresolved D. The CDR3 is 13 amino acids. The germline V gene has CDR1 GTSNPN and CDR2 SVGIG (reference sequence). V was shortened by 2 bases and J by 6 bases, with 12 bases between the two germline ends. The CDR3 protein is CAWSLSRRDTQYF. The CDR3 DNA sequence: TGTGCCTGGAGTTTATCCCGCAGGGATACGCAGTATTTT.

In its sample, this clone was seen a few times. The chain recombines TRBV6-6 with TRBJ1-6; possibly TRBD1 for D (6 bases). The V gene's germline CDR1 is MNHNY and CDR2 SVGAGI (reference sequence). Trimming stripped 5 bases from V and 7 bases from J, with 21 bases between. The CDR3 is 17 amino acids. The CDR3 sequence is CASSQPRRGAKNSPLHF. The DNA for the CDR3 is TGTGCCAGCAGTCAACCCCGGCGGGGGGCGAAAAATTCACCCCTCCACTTT.

This chain connects TRBV2 to TRBJ2-2; no clear D gene. Deletions cut 8 bases from V and 2 bases from J, with 6 bases between. There are 12 residues in the CDR3. The germline V gene has CDR1 SNHLY and CDR2 FYNNEI. CDR3 in amino acids: CASLQNTGELFF. CDR3 coding DNA: TGTGCCAGCCTGCAAAACACCGGGGAGCTGTTTTTT.

The V and J genes are TRBV18 and TRBJ1-4, with 8 nucleotides matching TRBD1. V shed 5 bases and J 16 bases; nucleotides not matched to a gene: 18. Looked up from germline, CDR1 is KGHSH and CDR2 is LQKENI. This CDR3 has 15 residues. CDR3 nucleotides: TGTGCCAGCTCAGGTGACCCGGGACAGGCAAAAACACCGTTTTTT. As protein: CASSGDPGQAKTPFF.

The chain carries TRBV4-1 and TRBJ2-7; D is undetermined. Trimming took 0 bases from V and 0 from J, leaving 9 bases between them. Germline loops: CDR1 MGHRA, CDR2 YSYEKL. The length of the CDR3 is 15 residues. Here the CDR3 DNA reads TGCGCCAGCAGCCAAGAGGGTCACCTCTCCTACGAGCAGTACTTC. Residues: CASSQEGHLSYEQYF.

The V and J genes are TRBV19 and TRBJ1-4; D may be TRBD1 (5 bases). V was trimmed by 5 bases and J by 8 bases, leaving 27 bases between them. Germline V lookup: CDR1 LNHDA, CDR2 SQIVND (reference sequence). The CDR3 is 18 residues long. DNA for the CDR3: TGTGCCAGTAGTGCGGGCCGCGGGACTCCGGACGTCCGGGAAAAACTGTTTTTT. It yields the protein CASSAGRGTPDVREKLFF.

The chain is built from TRBV19 and TRBJ2-5; D might be TRBD1 (6 bases). Germline V gene sequence: CDR1 LNHDA, CDR2 SQIVND (reference sequence). CDR3 length: 15 amino acids. Trimming shortened V by 1 base and J by 2 bases, and 11 bases separated the two germline ends. CDR3 nucleotides: TGTGCCAGTAGTATAGCCGCAGGGGTACAAGAGACCCAGTACTTC. This codes for CASSIAAGVQETQYF.

The CDR3 bases are TGTGCCAGCAGCTTAGGGCGCGACGATACGCAGTATTTT. Translation: CASSLGRDDTQYF. This chain joins TRBV7-7 and TRBJ2-3; D gene uncertain. The germline gives CDR1 SSHAT, CDR2 FNYEAQ (reference sequence). The CDR3 is made up of 13 amino acids. V gave up 1 base and J gave up 6 bases, with 8 bases separating them.

The chain has TRBV9 and TRBJ2-7; 9 positions agree with TRBD1. Germline V gene sequence: CDR1 SGDLS, CDR2 YYNGEE. The CDR3 is 16 amino acids. Trimming cost V 3 bases and J 6 bases; bases outside gene matches: 13. Here the CDR3 DNA reads TGTGCCAGCAGCGCTACAGGGGGCGATGGTAGTCCCGAGCAGTACTTC. Translated: CASSATGGDGSPEQYF.

This sequence joins TRBV6-5 and TRBJ2-2, with 7 bases that match TRBD1. V trimming: 5 bases; J trimming: 13 bases; junction bases outside the gene matches: 7. Germline V gives CDR1 MNHEY, CDR2 SVGAGI. This CDR3 contains 12 residues. This CDR3 reads CASSLDRVGLFF. In DNA form, the CDR3 reads TGTGCCAGCAGTCTTGACAGGGTAGGGCTGTTTTTT.

In DNA form, the CDR3 reads TGCGCCAGCAGCCAGGGCCCCGGGACAATTGTTGATACGCAGTATTTT. Translating it yields CASSQGPGTIVDTQYF. The chain joins TRBV4-1 to TRBJ2-3, with D possibly being TRBD1 (6 bases). This CDR3 has 16 residues. V was clipped by 3 bases and J by 6 bases, with 19 bases between them. Germline V lookup: CDR1 MGHRA, CDR2 YSYEKL.

The chain employs TRBV27 and TRBJ2-5, with D perhaps matching TRBD2 (5 bases). V was pared by 8 bases and J by 4 bases, with 14 bases between. This CDR3 is 13 amino acids long. CDR1 and CDR2 from the germline V gene are MNHEY and SMNVEV (reference sequence). Here the CDR3 reads CASRSGLRETQYF. CDR3 bases: TGTGCCAGCCGATCGGGGTTGCGAGAGACCCAGTACTTC.

The DNA of the CDR3 is TGCGCCAGCAGCAGTCGACTAGCGGGGCTCTCCTACGAGCAGTACTTC. Translated, it gives CASSSRLAGLSYEQYF. The rearrangement links TRBV5-1 to TRBJ2-7; 11 bases align to TRBD2. The CDR3 covers 16 residues. V was clipped by 4 bases and J by 0 bases; unmatched bases: 6. Germline values: CDR1 SGHRS, CDR2 YFSETQ. The whole variable domain, filled in from reference TRBV5-1 and TRBJ2-7, reads KAGVTQTPRYLIKTRGQQVTLSCSPISGHRSVSWYQQTPGQGLQFLFEYFSETQRNKGNFPGRFSGRQFSNSRSEMNVSTLELGDSALYLCASSSRLAGLSYEQYFGPGTRLTVT.

The CDR3 is CASSQSSGDPNYGYTF. The CDR3 bases are TGCGCCAGCAGTCAATCGTCAGGGGACCCTAACTATGGCTACACCTTC. V is TRBV23-1 and J is TRBJ1-2; possibly TRBD1 for D (6 bases). TRBV23-1 belongs to the ORF category, with a function that is uncertain. This CDR3 contains 16 residues. Trimming cost V 0 bases and J 0 bases, with 11 bases left between them.

V gene TRBV11-2 combines with J gene TRBJ2-3; 8 positions agree with TRBD2. The CDR3 is 16 amino acids. Trimming removed 1 base from V and 2 bases from J; junction bases left unmatched: 5. CDR1 and CDR2 (germline): SGHAT, FQNNGV. The DNA for the CDR3 is TGTGCCAGCAGCTTAGTTGCGGGGGGACTCACAGATACGCAGTATTTT. Protein sequence: CASSLVAGGLTDTQYF.

The chain combines TRBV27 with TRBJ2-2; D might be TRBD2 (6 bases). The CDR3 totals 18 residues. Trimming took off 2 bases at V and 3 bases at J, with 19 bases between the two ends. The germline CDR1 and CDR2 sequences are MNHEY and SMNVEV (reference sequence). DNA of the CDR3: TGTGCCAGCAGTTTACAGCCCGGGAGTGATACCCACACCGGGGAGCTGTTTTTT. Its protein product is CASSLQPGSDTHTGELFF.

This chain links TRBV30 with TRBJ2-7, with D possibly TRBD1 on 5 matching bases. The CDR3 sequence is 11 residues long. With 7 bases removed from V and 1 base from J, the gap between germline ends came to 8 bases. Germline CDR1 is GTSNPN and CDR2 is SVGIG (reference sequence). CDR3 nucleotides: TGTGCCTCCCGACAGTCCTACGAGCAGTACTTC. Translated: CASRQSYEQYF.

The gene calls are TRBV20-1 and TRBJ2-3; TRBD2 aligns across 8 bases. This CDR3 has 16 amino acids. Germline V gene lookup returns CDR1 DFQATT and CDR2 SNEGSKA (reference sequence). Unmatched junction bases numbered 12, after V lost 3 bases and J lost 4 bases. CDR3 nucleotides: TGCAGTGCTAGTGGTCAGGGAGCGGGGGTTTCAGATACGCAGTATTTT. Its protein product is CSASGQGAGVSDTQYF.